The clone carrying this T cell receptor beta chain turned up a few times. Its antigen is currently unknown. The data derive from a study of T cell repertoires in cytomegalovirus infection. Broader study findings: In two of eight donors, the top clonotype was HLA-C-restricted CMV-specific.

V shed 5 bases and J 4 bases; nucleotides not matched to a gene: 9. Germline values: CDR1 SGHVS, CDR2 FNYEAQ. The CDR3 covers 15 residues. A single record per CDR3 protein comes from TCRdb applying MiXCR to the reads. The sample contains 550,000 to 850,000 distinct CDR3 sequences, around a third of which appear only once. Sample: cultured PBMCs, taken from culture after CMV antigen stimulation. The sequence derives from a human donor in good health (CMV status not recorded). Some clones in this sample may be carry-over from other donors' samples. The chain carries TRBV7-6 and TRBJ1-1; 8 bases agree with TRBD1. The DNA of the CDR3 is TGTGCCAGCAGCGCAGGACAGGGAGTAAGCACTGAAGCTTTCTTT. Translating gives CASSAGQGVSTEAFF.